These 21 T cell receptor beta chains share one sample of origin, sequenced in a study of shared clonotypes between healthy human individuals. Assay used: immunoSEQ multiplex PCR; TCRdb lists only in-frame clones, some missing. Found here are some 1,400,000 clones, 96% of them singletons; the top ten hold roughly 1.2%. The specimen sequenced was naive CD4+ T cells sorted from blood. Stated subset: CD45RA+ positively selected. The receptor source for this set is a young man in good health.

The chain is built from TRBV28 and TRBJ2-5, with 7 positions matching TRBD1. The CDR3 runs to 15 residues. V dropped 3 bases and J dropped 1; count of bases not matched to a gene: 5. Germline loops: CDR1 MDHEN, CDR2 SYDVKM. The CDR3 DNA is TGTGCCAGCAGTTTTCCCGGGACAGCCCAAGAGACCCAGTACTTC. Its protein is CASSFPGTAQETQYF.

This chain uses TRBV7-9 with TRBJ2-3; TRBD1 might be the D (6 bases). Germline V gives CDR1 SEHNR, CDR2 FQNEAQ (reference sequence). The CDR3 contains 14 residues. Between the trimmed V and J ends, which lost 3 bases and 5 bases, there was a span of 12 bases. The DNA of the CDR3 is TGTGCCAGCAGCTTTGGTGTGGGACAAGATACGCAGTATTTT. This translates into CASSFGVGQDTQYF.

The chain links TRBV5-4 to TRBJ2-5; 7 nucleotides line up with TRBD2. The CDR3 consists of 15 residues. Trimming took 5 bases from V and 4 from J; bases not matched to a gene: 11. Per the germline V gene, CDR1 is SGHNT and CDR2 is YYREEE (reference sequence). The CDR3 DNA reads as TGTGCCAGCAGTTGGACGGGAGGAGGGCTAGAGACCCAGTACTTC. Amino acid sequence: CASSWTGGGLETQYF.

As for this clone: Mismatch with germline at one junction end may stem from a read error. J is TRBJ2-2 and V is TRBV7-7; TRBD2 matches at 12 bases. Germline CDR1 SSHAT, CDR2 FNYEAQ (reference sequence). The CDR3 runs 17 residues. CDR3 residues: CASSPHPTSGRIGELFF. In DNA form, the CDR3 reads TGTGCTAGCAGCCCACACCCAACTAGCGGGAGGATCGGGGAGCTGTTTTTT.

The chain employs TRBV16 and TRBJ1-3; TRBD1 matches 9 bases. Germline CDR1 KGHSY, CDR2 FQNENV. The CDR3 covers 18 residues. The V segment lost 3 bases and the J segment 1 base; nucleotides outside the gene matches: 10. The CDR3 here is CASSHLPGQGISGNTIYF. The CDR3 DNA follows: TGTGCCAGCAGCCACCTCCCCGGACAGGGGATTTCTGGAAACACCATATATTTT.

The chain carries TRBV6-6 and TRBJ1-2; the D gene is possibly TRBD1 (6 bases). Trimming shortened V by 6 bases and J by 6 bases, and 11 bases separated the two germline ends. Per the germline V gene, CDR1 is MNHNY and CDR2 is SVGAGI (reference sequence). The CDR3 covers 12 residues. CDR3 protein: CASSRHRDGYTF. CDR3 sequence (DNA): TGTGCCAGCAGCCGTCACAGGGATGGCTACACCTTC.

V gene TRBV11-3 combines with J gene TRBJ2-1; D is perhaps TRBD2 (5 bases). V was trimmed by 5 bases and J by 1 base, leaving 12 bases between them. This CDR3 comprises 15 residues. Looked up from germline, CDR1 is SGHNT and CDR2 is YENEEA. The CDR3 nucleotides are TGTGCCAGCAGCGGTTCAGCGGAATCCTACAATGAGCAGTTCTTC. Its protein product is CASSGSAESYNEQFF. The full variable domain, with the rest looked up from reference TRBV11-3 and TRBJ2-1, is EAGVVQSPRYKIIEKKQPVAFWCNPISGHNTLYWYLQNLGQGPELLIRYENEEAVDDSQLPKDRFSAERLKGVDSTLKIQPAELGDSAVYLCASSGSAESYNEQFFGPGTRLTVL.

About this clone: In the same sample, other DNA sequences code for this CDR3. V usage is TRBV5-1 and J usage is TRBJ2-5, with TRBD1 as a possible D gene (5 bases). V was clipped by 0 bases and J by 5 bases, with 11 bases between them. The length of the CDR3 is 14 residues. Germline-derived CDR1 and CDR2 are SGHRS and YFSETQ. CDR3 sequence (DNA): TGCGCCAGCAGCTTGGGGGGCGGTTTGGAGACCCAGTACTTC. Its translation is CASSLGGGLETQYF.

The chain recombines TRBV7-2 with TRBJ2-1; 7 bases are a match to TRBD1. V trimming: 5 bases; J trimming: 0 bases; junction bases outside the gene matches: 7. Germline V CDR1 and CDR2: SGHTA, FQGNSA. This CDR3 is 16 amino acids long. The DNA for the CDR3 is TGTGCCAGCAGCCAAGGGACAGCGAGCTCCTACAATGAGCAGTTCTTC. It specifies CASSQGTASSYNEQFF.

The chain is built from TRBV6-5 and TRBJ2-3; tentatively, D is TRBD2 (7 bases). Germline V gives CDR1 MNHEY, CDR2 SVGAGI. CDR3 length: 16 amino acids. V was cut by 0 bases and J by 6 bases, with 16 bases left in between. This CDR3 reads CASSYSRAGAQDTQYF. The CDR3 nucleotides read TGTGCCAGCAGTTACTCGAGGGCGGGGGCCCAGGATACGCAGTATTTT.

The chain employs TRBV7-6 and TRBJ2-3, with D unclear. Germline V lookup: CDR1 SGHVS, CDR2 FNYEAQ. The CDR3 is 14 amino acids. The ends were cut back, 2 bases at V and 4 bases at J, with 10 bases in the middle. The CDR3 spells CASSLYLSPDTQYF. CDR3 nucleotide sequence: TGTGCCAGCAGCTTATATCTAAGCCCAGATACGCAGTATTTT.

The V call is TRBV2, the J call TRBJ2-1; 7 positions match TRBD2. V was pared by 4 bases and J by 0 bases, with 9 bases of the junction left unmatched. Germline V gene lookup returns CDR1 SNHLY and CDR2 FYNNEI. The CDR3 loop spans 17 amino acids. CDR3 sequence reads: CASSGAGRERSYNEQFF. The CDR3 DNA reads TGTGCCAGCAGTGGAGCCGGGCGGGAGCGCTCCTACAATGAGCAGTTCTTC.

The chain joins TRBV18 to TRBJ1-2; D gene ambiguous. CDR1 is KGHSH, CDR2 LQKENI, per germline. This CDR3 contains 15 residues. Between the trimmed V and J ends, which lost 2 bases and 1 base, there was a span of 11 bases. CDR3 DNA: TGTGCCAGCTCACCAGACATTGATATTAACTATGGCTACACCTTC. Its protein is CASSPDIDINYGYTF.

V and J are TRBV6-5 and TRBJ1-2; D uncertain. Germline V gene lookup returns CDR1 MNHEY and CDR2 SVGAGI. Trimming pared 0 bases from V and 4 bases from J, leaving 15 bases between. This CDR3 spans 16 amino acids. The CDR3: CASSYSTASGSYGYTF. The CDR3 coding sequence is TGTGCCAGCAGTTACTCGACGGCGAGTGGAAGCTATGGCTACACCTTC.

This chain connects TRBV7-9 to TRBJ2-7; the match to TRBD1 covers 9 bases. From germline, CDR1 is SEHNR and CDR2 FQNEAQ (reference sequence). The CDR3 totals 13 residues. V gave up 4 bases and J gave up 6 bases; unmatched junction bases: 4. The CDR3 bases are TGTGCCAGCAGCTGGGACAGGGATTCCGAGCAGTACTTC. It translates to CASSWDRDSEQYF. Complete variable domain (other parts from reference TRBV7-9 and TRBJ2-7): DTGVSQNPRHKITKRGQNVTFRCDPISEHNRLYWYRQTLGQGPEFLTYFQNEAQLEKSRLLSDRFSAERPKGSFSTLEIQRTEQGDSAMYLCASSWDRDSEQYFGPGTRLTVT.

The genes are TRBV15 and TRBJ2-1; 9 bases align to TRBD2. Trimming cost V 2 bases and J 2 bases; bases outside gene matches: 7. Germline CDR1 is LNHNV and CDR2 is YYDKDF (reference sequence). The length of the CDR3 is 17 residues. The CDR3 sequence: CATSRSRLAVTYNEQFF. CDR3 nucleotides: TGTGCCACCAGCAGATCTAGACTAGCGGTTACCTACAATGAGCAGTTCTTC.

This sequence joins TRBV5-1 and TRBJ2-3; D is unclear. The V and J ends lost 1 base and 0 bases respectively, with 9 bases between them. This CDR3 is built from 15 residues. The V gene's germline CDR1 is SGHRS and CDR2 YFSETQ. In DNA, the CDR3 is TGCGCCAGCAGCTTGCTCTCCCCTAGCACAGATACGCAGTATTTT. Translation gives CASSLLSPSTDTQYF.

This chain uses TRBV19 with TRBJ1-1, with 9 bases matching TRBD1. The CDR3 spans 15 residues. Trimming took 7 bases from V and 4 from J; bases not matched to a gene: 10. CDR1 and CDR2 (germline): LNHDA, SQIVND (reference sequence). CDR3 coding DNA: TGTGCCAGTATACGTCAGGACAGGGGAATCACTGAAGCTTTCTTT. Its translation is CASIRQDRGITEAFF.

The V and J genes are TRBV5-1 and TRBJ1-2; TRBD1 might be the D (5 bases). Deletions cut 0 bases from V and 3 bases from J, with 12 bases between. The CDR3 is 15 amino acids. From germline, CDR1 is SGHRS and CDR2 YFSETQ. CDR3 sequence (DNA): TGCGCCAGCAGCTTGGAAGGGGCGCCGGACTATGGCTACACCTTC. Residues: CASSLEGAPDYGYTF.

V gene TRBV6-5 combines with J gene TRBJ1-2; 8 bases line up with TRBD1. The CDR3 consists of 14 residues. The trim removed 7 bases at V and 8 bases at J, leaving 12 bases unmatched. Germline CDR1 reads MNHEY; CDR2 reads SVGAGI. In DNA, the CDR3 is TGTGCCAGCATTCCGGCCCAGGGGGCTTGGGGCTACACCTTC. Residues: CASIPAQGAWGYTF.

The chain uses TRBV5-8 and TRBJ2-3, with 9 bases fitting TRBD2. Germline assignment: CDR1 SGHTS and CDR2 YDEGEE. V lost 4 bases to trimming and J lost 1 base; unmatched junction nucleotides: 7. The CDR3 sequence is 16 residues long. The CDR3 DNA reads TGTGCCAGCAGCCTTCGGCGACTAGCGGGCACAGATACGCAGTATTTT. It is translated as CASSLRRLAGTDTQYF.